These 12 T cell receptor beta chains share one sample of origin, sequenced in a study of blood T cell repertoires in COVID-19. The method was immunoSEQ multiplex PCR; TCRdb's version includes in-frame clones alone and lacks a portion of them. The sample includes around 30,000 clones, approximately 80% seen only once; the top ten take over 40%. Sequencing used peripheral blood. The source of these receptors is a woman in her 70s with acute or convalescent COVID-19.

This clone was picked up one time. The V call is TRBV29-1, the J call TRBJ1-2; no reliable D call. The CDR3 totals 14 residues. Germline CDR1 reads SQVTM; CDR2 reads ANQGSEA. Trimming removed 0 bases at V and 0 bases at J, with 8 bases between. In DNA, the CDR3 is TGCAGCGTTGAAGACCGAGGTCCTAACTATGGCTACACCTTC. Translating gives CSVEDRGPNYGYTF.

CDR3 sequence: CASSLKGGSNQPQHF. CDR3 in DNA: TGTGCCAGCAGCTTGAAAGGGGGAAGCAATCAGCCCCAGCATTTT. This chain uses TRBV5-6 with TRBJ1-5; maybe TRBD1 (6 bases). Germline V CDR1 and CDR2: SGHDT, YYEEEE. The CDR3 is 15 residues long. Trimming shortened V by 1 base and J by 1 base, and 9 bases separated the two germline ends.

This chain uses TRBV28 with TRBJ1-1; 8 bases map to TRBD1. Germline V CDR1 and CDR2: MDHEN, SYDVKM. Trimming at V came to 7 bases and at J to 5 bases, leaving 15 bases not matched to a gene. The CDR3 runs 16 residues. Written as DNA, the CDR3 is TGTGCCAGCACAGACAGGGGTGGGAGTGGGGGAACTGAAGCTTTCTTT. Its protein product is CASTDRGGSGGTEAFF.

This chain uses TRBV27 with TRBJ2-3; the match to TRBD1 covers 7 bases. Germline V gene data show CDR1 as MNHEY and CDR2 as SMNVEV (reference sequence). V was pared by 1 base and J by 1 base, with 2 bases of the junction left unmatched. The CDR3 has 15 amino acids. The CDR3 here is CASSLWQGGTDTQYF. The CDR3 region has the DNA TGTGCCAGCAGTTTATGGCAGGGGGGCACAGATACGCAGTATTTT.

J is TRBJ2-2 and V is TRBV30; tentatively, D is TRBD2 (5 bases). The V end was cut by 4 bases, the J end by 5 bases, with 17 bases between. CDR3 length: 15 amino acids. Germline V gene data show CDR1 as GTSNPN and CDR2 as SVGIG (reference sequence). The CDR3 nucleotides read TGTGCCTGGACTTTCGGTTTAGCGACGACCGGGGAGCTGTTTTTT. Protein: CAWTFGLATTGELFF.

Only one count was recorded for this clone. Different DNA sequences within this sample yield the same CDR3. The rearrangement joins TRBV6-2 or TRBV6-3 to TRBJ2-5, with D perhaps TRBD2 (6 bases). V was trimmed by 2 bases and J by 5 bases, leaving 12 bases between them. This CDR3 is 14 amino acids long. CDR1 MNHEY and CDR2 SVGEGT come from the germline V gene. CDR3 coding DNA: TGTGCCAGCAGTTACCTGGACCGGGGGGAGACCCAGTACTTC. It encodes CASSYLDRGETQYF.

The CDR3 protein is CASSEGLAGFSYEQYF. CDR3 DNA: TGTGCCAGCAGTGAAGGGCTAGCGGGGTTCTCCTACGAGCAGTACTTC. V gene TRBV6-1 combines with J gene TRBJ2-7; 9 bases line up with TRBD2. V shed 1 base and J 0 bases; nucleotides not matched to a gene: 4. The germline CDR1 and CDR2 sequences are MNHNS and SASEGT. The CDR3 length is 16 residues.

This rearrangement joins TRBV5-1 to TRBJ2-1; no firm D call. Germline V CDR1 and CDR2: SGHRS, YFSETQ. This CDR3 has 15 residues. V shed 5 bases and J shed 0 bases, with 12 bases lying between them. In DNA form, the CDR3 reads TGCGCCAGCAGTCTAGACCCGAGCTCCTACAATGAGCAGTTCTTC. Translated: CASSLDPSSYNEQFF. The full variable domain, in which reference TRBV5-1 and TRBJ2-1 provide the parts outside the CDR3, is KAGVTQTPRYLIKTRGQQVTLSCSPISGHRSVSWYQQTPGQGLQFLFEYFSETQRNKGNFPGRFSGRQFSNSRSEMNVSTLELGDSALYLCASSLDPSSYNEQFFGPGTRLTVL.

This clone was found a few times. V and J are TRBV4-2 and TRBJ1-6; 8 bases fit TRBD1. The germline CDR1 and CDR2 sequences are LGHNA and YNFKEQ. V gave up 4 bases and J gave up 7 bases; unmatched junction bases: 3. The CDR3 runs to 14 residues. CDR3 loop: CASSPGQGNSPLHF. The CDR3 DNA sequence: TGTGCCAGCAGCCCTGGACAGGGAAATTCACCCCTCCACTTT.

This chain joins TRBV7-6 and TRBJ1-1; D uncertain. Germline V gene data show CDR1 as SGHVS and CDR2 as FNYEAQ. The V end lost 5 bases, the J end lost 1 base, and 11 bases lay between the germline ends. The CDR3 spans 14 residues. The CDR3 sequence: CASSRGGRNTEAFF. For the CDR3, the DNA is TGTGCCAGCAGCCGAGGAGGGCGGAACACTGAAGCTTTCTTT.

This chain joins TRBV27 and TRBJ2-7; 11 nucleotides match TRBD2. There are 19 residues in the CDR3. Germline assignment: CDR1 MNHEY and CDR2 SMNVEV (reference sequence). J lost 6 bases, V lost 4 bases, and 20 bases had no gene match. CDR3 bases: TGTGCCAGCAGTTCGCTAAAAGTAGCGGGAGGGCCGAGACTAAGCGAGCAGTACTTC. Protein: CASSSLKVAGGPRLSEQYF.

The rearrangement links TRBV4-1 to TRBJ2-7; 7 bases are a match to TRBD1. Trimming at V came to 0 bases and at J to 3 bases, leaving 8 bases not matched to a gene. This CDR3 is built from 16 residues. Germline V gives CDR1 MGHRA, CDR2 YSYEKL. As DNA, the CDR3 is TGCGCCAGCAGCCAAGAGTCGACAGGGAGTCTCTACGAGCAGTACTTC. Its translation: CASSQESTGSLYEQYF.